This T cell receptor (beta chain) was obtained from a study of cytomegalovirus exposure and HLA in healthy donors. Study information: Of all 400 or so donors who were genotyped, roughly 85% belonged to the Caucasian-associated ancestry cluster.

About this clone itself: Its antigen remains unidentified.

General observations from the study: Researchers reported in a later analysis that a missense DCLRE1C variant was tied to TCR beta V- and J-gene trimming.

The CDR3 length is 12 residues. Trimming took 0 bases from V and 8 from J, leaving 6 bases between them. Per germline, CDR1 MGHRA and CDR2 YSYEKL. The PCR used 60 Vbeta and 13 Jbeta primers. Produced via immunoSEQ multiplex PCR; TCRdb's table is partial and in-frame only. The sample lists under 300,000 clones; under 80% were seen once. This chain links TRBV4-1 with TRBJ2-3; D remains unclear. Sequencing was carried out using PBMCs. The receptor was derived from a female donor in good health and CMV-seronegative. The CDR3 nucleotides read TGCGCCAGCAGCCAAGAGCGGCGTACGCAGTATTTT. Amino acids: CASSQERRTQYF.